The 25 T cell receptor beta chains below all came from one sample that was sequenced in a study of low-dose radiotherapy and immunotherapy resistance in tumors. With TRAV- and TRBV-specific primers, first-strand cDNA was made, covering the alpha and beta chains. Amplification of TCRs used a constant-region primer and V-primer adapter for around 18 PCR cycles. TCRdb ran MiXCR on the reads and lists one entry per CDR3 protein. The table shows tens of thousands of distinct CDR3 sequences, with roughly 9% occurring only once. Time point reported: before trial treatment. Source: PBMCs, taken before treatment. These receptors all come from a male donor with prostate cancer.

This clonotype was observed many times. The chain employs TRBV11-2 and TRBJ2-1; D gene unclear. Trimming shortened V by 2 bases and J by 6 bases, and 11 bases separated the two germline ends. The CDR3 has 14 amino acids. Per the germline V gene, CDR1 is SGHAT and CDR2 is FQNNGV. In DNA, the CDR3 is TGTGCCAGCAGCTTAAACCCGGGTGCCAATGAGCAGTTCTTC. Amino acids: CASSLNPGANEQFF.

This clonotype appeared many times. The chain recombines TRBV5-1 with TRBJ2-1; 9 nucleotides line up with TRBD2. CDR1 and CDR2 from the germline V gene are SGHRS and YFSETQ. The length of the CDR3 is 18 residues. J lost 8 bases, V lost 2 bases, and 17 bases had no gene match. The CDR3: CASSFWDLGAREGHEQFF. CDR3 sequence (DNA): TGCGCCAGCAGCTTTTGGGATTTAGGAGCGCGGGAGGGCCATGAGCAGTTCTTC.

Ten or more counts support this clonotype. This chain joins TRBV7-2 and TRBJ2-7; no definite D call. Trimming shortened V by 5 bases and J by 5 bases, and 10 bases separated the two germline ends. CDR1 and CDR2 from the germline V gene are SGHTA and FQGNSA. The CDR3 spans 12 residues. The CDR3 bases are TGTGCCAGCAGCCTCTCTGTCCACGAGCAGTACTTC. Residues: CASSLSVHEQYF.

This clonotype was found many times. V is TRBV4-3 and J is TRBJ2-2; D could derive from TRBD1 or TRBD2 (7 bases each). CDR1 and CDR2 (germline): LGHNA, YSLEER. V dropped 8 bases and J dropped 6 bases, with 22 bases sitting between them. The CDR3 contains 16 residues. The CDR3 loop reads CASGGAGRGIAGELFF. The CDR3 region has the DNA TGCGCCAGCGGGGGGGCTGGCAGGGGGATCGCCGGGGAGCTGTTTTTT.

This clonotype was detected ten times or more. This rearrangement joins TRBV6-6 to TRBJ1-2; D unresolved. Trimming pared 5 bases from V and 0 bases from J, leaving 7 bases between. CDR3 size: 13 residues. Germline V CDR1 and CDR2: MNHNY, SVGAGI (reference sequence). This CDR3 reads CASSPGANYGYTF. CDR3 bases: TGTGCCAGCAGTCCGGGTGCTAACTATGGCTACACCTTC.

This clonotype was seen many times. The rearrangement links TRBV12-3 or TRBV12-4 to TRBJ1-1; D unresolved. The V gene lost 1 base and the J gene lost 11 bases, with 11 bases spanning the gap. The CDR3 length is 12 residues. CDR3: CASSLGSAGAFF. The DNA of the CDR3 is TGTGCCAGCAGTTTAGGCTCCGCCGGGGCTTTCTTT.

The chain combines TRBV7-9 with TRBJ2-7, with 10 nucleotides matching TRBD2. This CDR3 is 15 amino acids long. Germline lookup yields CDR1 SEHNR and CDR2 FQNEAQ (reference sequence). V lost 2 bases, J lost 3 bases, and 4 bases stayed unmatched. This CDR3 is CASSLRASGGYEQYF. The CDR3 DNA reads TGTGCCAGCAGCTTAAGGGCTAGCGGGGGCTACGAGCAGTACTTC. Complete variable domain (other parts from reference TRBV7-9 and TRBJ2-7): DTGVSQNPRHKITKRGQNVTFRCDPISEHNRLYWYRQTLGQGPEFLTYFQNEAQLEKSRLLSDRFSAERPKGSFSTLEIQRTEQGDSAMYLCASSLRASGGYEQYFGPGTRLTVT.

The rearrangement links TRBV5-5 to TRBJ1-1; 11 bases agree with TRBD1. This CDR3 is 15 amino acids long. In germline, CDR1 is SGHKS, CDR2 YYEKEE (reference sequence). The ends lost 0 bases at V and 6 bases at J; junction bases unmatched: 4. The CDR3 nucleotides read TGTGCCAGCAGCTTGGTGCCGGGACAGGGGGCTGAAGCTTTCTTT. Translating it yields CASSLVPGQGAEAFF.

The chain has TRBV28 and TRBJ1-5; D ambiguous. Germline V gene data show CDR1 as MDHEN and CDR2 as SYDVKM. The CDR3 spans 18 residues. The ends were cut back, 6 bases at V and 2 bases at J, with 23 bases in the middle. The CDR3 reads CASSTSGVGFAGNQPQHF. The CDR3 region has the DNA TGTGCCAGCAGCACCTCCGGCGTAGGGTTCGCTGGCAATCAGCCCCAGCATTTT.

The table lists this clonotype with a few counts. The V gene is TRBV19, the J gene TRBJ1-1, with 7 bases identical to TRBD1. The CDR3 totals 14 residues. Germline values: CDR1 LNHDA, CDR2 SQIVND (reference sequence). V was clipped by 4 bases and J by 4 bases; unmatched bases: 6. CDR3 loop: CASSTGQRLTEAFF. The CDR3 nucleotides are TGTGCCAGTAGTACGGGACAGAGACTCACTGAAGCTTTCTTT.

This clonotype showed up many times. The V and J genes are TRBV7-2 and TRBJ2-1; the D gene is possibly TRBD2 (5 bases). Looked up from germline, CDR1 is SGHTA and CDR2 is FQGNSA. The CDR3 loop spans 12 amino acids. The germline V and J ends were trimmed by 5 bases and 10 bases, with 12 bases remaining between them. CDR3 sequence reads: CASSLTLAEQFF. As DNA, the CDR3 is TGTGCCAGCAGCCTAACCCTAGCCGAGCAGTTCTTC.

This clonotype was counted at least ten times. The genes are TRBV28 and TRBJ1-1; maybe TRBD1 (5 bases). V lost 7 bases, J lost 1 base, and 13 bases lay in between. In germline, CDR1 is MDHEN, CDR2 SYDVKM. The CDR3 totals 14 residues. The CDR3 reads CASNRQLTNTEAFF. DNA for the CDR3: TGTGCCAGCAACCGACAGTTAACGAACACTGAAGCTTTCTTT.

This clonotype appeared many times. The CDR3 loop is CSAVGVLAASTDTQYF. In DNA, the CDR3 is TGCAGCGCTGTTGGGGTACTAGCGGCAAGCACAGATACGCAGTATTTT. The chain couples TRBV29-1 to TRBJ2-3; 8 bases fit TRBD2. Germline V gives CDR1 SQVTM, CDR2 ANQGSEA. Trimming removed 7 bases from V and 0 bases from J; junction bases left unmatched: 12. This CDR3 is 16 amino acids long.

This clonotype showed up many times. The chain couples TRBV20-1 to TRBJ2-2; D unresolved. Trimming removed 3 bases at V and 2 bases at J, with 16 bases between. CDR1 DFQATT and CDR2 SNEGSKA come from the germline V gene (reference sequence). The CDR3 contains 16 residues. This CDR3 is CSARYPTSANTGELFF. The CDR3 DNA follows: TGCAGTGCTAGGTACCCCACCAGCGCAAACACCGGGGAGCTGTTTTTT.

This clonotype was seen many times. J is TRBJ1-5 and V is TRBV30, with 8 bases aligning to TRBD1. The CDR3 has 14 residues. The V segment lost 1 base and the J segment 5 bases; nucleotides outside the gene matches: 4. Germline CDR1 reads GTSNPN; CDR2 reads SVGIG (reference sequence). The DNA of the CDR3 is TGTGCCTGGAGTGCCAGGGGGCCGGATCAGCCCCAGCATTTT. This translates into CAWSARGPDQPQHF.

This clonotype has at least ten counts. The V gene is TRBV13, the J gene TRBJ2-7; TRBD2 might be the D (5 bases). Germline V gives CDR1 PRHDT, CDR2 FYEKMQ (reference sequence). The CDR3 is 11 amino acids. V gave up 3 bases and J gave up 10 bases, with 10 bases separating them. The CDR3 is CASSLGSPQYF. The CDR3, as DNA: TGTGCCAGCAGCTTGGGGAGTCCACAGTACTTC. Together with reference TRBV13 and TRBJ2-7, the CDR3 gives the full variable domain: AAGVIQSPRHLIKEKRETATLKCYPIPRHDTVYWYQQGPGQDPQFLISFYEKMQSDKGSIPDRFSAQQFSDYHSELNMSSLELGDSALYFCASSLGSPQYFGPGTRLTVT.

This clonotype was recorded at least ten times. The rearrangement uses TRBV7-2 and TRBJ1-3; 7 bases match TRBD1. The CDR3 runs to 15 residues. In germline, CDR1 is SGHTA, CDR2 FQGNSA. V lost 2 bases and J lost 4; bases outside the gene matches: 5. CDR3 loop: CASSLYRGSGNTIYF. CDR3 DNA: TGTGCCAGCAGCTTATACAGGGGATCAGGAAACACCATATATTTT.

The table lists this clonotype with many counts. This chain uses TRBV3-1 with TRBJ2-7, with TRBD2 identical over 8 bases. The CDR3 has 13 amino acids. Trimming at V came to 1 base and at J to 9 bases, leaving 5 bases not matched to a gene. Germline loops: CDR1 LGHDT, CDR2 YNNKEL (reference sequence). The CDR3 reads CASSQGSGARQYF. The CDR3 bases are TGTGCCAGCAGCCAAGGTAGCGGGGCACGGCAGTACTTC.

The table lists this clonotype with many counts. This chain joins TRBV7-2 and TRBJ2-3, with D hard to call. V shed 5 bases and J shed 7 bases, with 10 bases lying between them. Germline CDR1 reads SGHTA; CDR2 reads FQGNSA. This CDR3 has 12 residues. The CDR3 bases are TGTGCCAGCAGCCTAGACGAATATACGCAGTATTTT. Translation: CASSLDEYTQYF.

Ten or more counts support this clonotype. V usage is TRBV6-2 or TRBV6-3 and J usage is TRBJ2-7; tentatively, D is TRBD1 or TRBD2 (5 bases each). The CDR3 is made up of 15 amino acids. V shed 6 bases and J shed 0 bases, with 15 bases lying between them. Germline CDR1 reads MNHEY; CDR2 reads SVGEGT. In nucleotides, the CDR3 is TGTGCCAGCAGCCTCGGGGCGGTTACCTCCTACGAGCAGTACTTC. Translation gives CASSLGAVTSYEQYF.

CDR3 in DNA: TGTGCCAGCAGTTTGGGCAGAGCGTTTTTTTTGTTCTTC. Translating it yields CASSLGRAFFLFF. The chain recombines TRBV28 with TRBJ2-1; no clear D gene. Germline CDR1 MDHEN, CDR2 SYDVKM. The CDR3 is made up of 13 amino acids. Trimming removed 3 bases from V and 15 bases from J, with 18 bases in between.

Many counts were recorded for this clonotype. CDR3 residues: CASSYGYGLVSGEQFF. The CDR3 DNA is TGTGCCAGCAGTTACGGATACGGACTAGTCTCCGGTGAGCAGTTCTTC. This rearrangement joins TRBV6-6 to TRBJ2-1; TRBD2 matches 7 bases. Germline CDR1 and CDR2: MNHNY and SVGAGI (reference sequence). V lost 2 bases to trimming and J lost 9 bases; unmatched junction nucleotides: 13. This CDR3 has 16 amino acids.

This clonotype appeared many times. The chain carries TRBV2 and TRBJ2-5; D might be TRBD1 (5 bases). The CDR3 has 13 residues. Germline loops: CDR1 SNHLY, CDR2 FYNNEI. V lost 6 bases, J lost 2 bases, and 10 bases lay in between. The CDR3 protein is CASRADRQETQYF. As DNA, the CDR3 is TGTGCCAGCAGGGCCGACAGACAAGAGACCCAGTACTTC.

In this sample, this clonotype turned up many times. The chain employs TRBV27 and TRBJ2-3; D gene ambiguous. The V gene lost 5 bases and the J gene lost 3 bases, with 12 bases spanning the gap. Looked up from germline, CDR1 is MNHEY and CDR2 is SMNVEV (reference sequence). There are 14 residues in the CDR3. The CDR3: CASSPSSWTDTQYF. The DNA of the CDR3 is TGTGCCAGCAGTCCCTCCTCGTGGACAGATACGCAGTATTTT.

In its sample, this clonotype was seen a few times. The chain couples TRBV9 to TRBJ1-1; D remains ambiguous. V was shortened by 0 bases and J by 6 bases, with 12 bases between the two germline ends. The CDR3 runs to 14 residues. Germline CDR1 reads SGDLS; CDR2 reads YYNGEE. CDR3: CASSVEVGRAEAFF. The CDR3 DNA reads TGTGCCAGCAGCGTAGAGGTGGGAAGGGCTGAAGCTTTCTTT.